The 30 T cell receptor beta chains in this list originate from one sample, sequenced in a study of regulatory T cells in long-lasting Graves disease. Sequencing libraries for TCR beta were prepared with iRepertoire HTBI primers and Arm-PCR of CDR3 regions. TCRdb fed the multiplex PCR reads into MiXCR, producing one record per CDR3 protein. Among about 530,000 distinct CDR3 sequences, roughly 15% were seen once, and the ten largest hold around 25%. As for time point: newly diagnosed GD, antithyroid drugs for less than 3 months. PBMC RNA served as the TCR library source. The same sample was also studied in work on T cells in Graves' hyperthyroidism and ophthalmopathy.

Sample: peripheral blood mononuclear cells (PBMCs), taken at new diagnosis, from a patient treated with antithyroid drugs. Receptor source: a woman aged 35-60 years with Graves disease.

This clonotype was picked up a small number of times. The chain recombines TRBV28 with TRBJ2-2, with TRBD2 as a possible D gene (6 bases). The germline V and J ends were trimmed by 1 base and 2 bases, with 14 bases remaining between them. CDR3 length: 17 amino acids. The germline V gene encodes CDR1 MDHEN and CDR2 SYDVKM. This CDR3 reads CASSLSRGAGNTGELFF. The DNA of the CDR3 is TGTGCCAGCAGTTTATCCCGAGGGGCGGGAAACACCGGGGAGCTGTTTTTT.

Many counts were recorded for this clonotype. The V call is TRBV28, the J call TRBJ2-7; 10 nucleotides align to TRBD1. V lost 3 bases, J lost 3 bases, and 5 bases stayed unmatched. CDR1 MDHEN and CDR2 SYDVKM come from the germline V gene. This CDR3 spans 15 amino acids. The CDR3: CASSFRQGAFYEQYF. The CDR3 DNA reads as TGTGCCAGCAGTTTCAGACAGGGGGCCTTCTACGAGCAGTACTTC.

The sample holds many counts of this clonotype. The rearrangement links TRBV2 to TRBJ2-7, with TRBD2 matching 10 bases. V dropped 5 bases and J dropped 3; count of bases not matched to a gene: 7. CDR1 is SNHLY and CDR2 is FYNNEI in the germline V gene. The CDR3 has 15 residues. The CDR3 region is CASSFIAGGIYEQYF. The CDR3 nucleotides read TGTGCCAGCAGTTTTATAGCGGGGGGCATCTACGAGCAGTACTTC.

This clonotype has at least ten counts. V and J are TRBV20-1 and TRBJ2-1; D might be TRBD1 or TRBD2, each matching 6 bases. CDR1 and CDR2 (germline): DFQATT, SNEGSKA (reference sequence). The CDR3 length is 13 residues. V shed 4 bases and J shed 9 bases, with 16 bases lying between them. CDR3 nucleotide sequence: TGCAGTGCTATCGTGGGGGCCGGGGGTGAGCAGTTCTTC. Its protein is CSAIVGAGGEQFF.

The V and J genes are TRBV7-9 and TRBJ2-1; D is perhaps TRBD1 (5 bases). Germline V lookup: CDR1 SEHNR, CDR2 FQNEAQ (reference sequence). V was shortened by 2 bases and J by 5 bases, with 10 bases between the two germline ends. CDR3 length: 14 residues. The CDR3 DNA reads TGTGCCAGCAGCTTATATGACAGAAACAATGAGCAGTTCTTC. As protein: CASSLYDRNNEQFF.

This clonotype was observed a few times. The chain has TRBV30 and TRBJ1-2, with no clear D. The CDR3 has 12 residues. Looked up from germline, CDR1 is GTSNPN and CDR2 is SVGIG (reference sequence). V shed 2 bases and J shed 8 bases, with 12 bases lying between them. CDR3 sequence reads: CAWSTLPGGYTF. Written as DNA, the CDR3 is TGTGCCTGGAGTACCCTCCCGGGGGGCTACACCTTC.

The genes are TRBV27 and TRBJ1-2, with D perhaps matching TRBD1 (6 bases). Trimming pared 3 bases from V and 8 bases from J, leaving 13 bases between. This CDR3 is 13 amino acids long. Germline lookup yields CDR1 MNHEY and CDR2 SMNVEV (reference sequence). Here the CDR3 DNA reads TGTGCCAGCAGTTTCGTACAGGGAGGAGGCTACACCTTC. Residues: CASSFVQGGGYTF.

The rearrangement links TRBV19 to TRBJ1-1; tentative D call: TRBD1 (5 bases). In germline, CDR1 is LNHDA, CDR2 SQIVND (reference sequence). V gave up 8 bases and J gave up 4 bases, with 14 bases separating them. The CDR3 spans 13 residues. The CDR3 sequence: CASYSGRITEAFF. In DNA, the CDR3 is TGTGCCAGTTATTCAGGGAGGATCACTGAAGCTTTCTTT.

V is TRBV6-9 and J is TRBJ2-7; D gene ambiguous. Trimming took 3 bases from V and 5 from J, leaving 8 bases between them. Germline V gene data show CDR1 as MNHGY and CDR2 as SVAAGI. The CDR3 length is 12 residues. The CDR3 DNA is TGTGCCAGCAGTTACGCTGGTCACGAGCAGTACTTC. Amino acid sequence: CASSYAGHEQYF.

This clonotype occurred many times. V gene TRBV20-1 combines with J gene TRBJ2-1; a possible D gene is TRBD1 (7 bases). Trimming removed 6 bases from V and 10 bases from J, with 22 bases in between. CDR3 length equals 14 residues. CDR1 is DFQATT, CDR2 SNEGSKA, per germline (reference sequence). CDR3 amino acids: CSALLGGQFQEQFF. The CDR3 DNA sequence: TGCAGTGCCCTCCTGGGGGGACAGTTTCAGGAGCAGTTCTTC.

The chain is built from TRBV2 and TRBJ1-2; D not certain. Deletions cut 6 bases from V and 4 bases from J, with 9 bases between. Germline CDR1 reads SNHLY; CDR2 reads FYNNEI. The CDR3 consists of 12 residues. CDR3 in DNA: TGTGCCAGCAGGAGGGAGGCCTATGGCTACACCTTC. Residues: CASRREAYGYTF.

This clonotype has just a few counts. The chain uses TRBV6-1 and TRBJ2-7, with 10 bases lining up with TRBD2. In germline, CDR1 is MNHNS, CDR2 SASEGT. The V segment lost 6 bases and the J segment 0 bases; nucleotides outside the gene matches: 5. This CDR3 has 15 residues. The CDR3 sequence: CASRKLAGSSYEQYF. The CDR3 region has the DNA TGTGCCAGCAGGAAACTAGCGGGGAGCTCCTACGAGCAGTACTTC.

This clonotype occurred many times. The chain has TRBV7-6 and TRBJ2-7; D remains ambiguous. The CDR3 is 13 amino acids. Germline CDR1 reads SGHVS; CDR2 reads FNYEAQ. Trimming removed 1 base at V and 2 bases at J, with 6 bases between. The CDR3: CASSLGIAYEQYF. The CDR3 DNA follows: TGTGCCAGCAGCTTAGGGATAGCCTACGAGCAGTACTTC.

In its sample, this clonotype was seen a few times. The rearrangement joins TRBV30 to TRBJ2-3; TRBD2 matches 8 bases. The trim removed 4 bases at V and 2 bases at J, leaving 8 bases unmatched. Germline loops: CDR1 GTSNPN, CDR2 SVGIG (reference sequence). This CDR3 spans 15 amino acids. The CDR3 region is CAWTLVGGATDTQYF. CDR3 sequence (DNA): TGTGCCTGGACCCTAGTCGGGGGGGCCACAGATACGCAGTATTTT.

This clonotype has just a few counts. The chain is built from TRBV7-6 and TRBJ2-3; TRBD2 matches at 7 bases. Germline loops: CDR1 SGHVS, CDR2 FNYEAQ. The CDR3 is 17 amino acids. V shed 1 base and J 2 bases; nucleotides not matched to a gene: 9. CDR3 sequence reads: CASSLEGTSVPTDTQYF. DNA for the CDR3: TGTGCCAGCAGCTTAGAGGGAACTAGCGTACCCACAGATACGCAGTATTTT.

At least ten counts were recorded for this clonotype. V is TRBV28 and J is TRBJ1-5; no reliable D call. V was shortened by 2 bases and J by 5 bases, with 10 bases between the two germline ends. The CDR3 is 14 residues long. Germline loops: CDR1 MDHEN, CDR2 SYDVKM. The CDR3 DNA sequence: TGTGCCAGCAGTTTAGAGGCAGTTGATCAGCCCCAGCATTTT. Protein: CASSLEAVDQPQHF.

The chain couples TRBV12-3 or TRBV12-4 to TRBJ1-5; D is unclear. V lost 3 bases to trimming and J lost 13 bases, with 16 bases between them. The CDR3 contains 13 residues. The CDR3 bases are TGTGCCAGCAGTTTGGCGGACGGAATTTTTCAGCATTTT. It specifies CASSLADGIFQHF.

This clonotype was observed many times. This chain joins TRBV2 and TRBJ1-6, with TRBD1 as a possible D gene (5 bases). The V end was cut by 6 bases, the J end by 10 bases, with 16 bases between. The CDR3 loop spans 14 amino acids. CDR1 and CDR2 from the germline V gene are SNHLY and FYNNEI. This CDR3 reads CASSPTGGESPLHF. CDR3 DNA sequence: TGTGCCAGCAGCCCGACCGGGGGGGAGTCACCCCTCCACTTT.

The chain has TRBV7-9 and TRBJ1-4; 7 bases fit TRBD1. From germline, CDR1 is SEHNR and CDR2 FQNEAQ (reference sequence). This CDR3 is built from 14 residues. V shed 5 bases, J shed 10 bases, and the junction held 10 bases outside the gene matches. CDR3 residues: CASSAGQPVGKLFF. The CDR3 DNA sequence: TGTGCCAGCAGCGCGGGACAGCCAGTTGGAAAACTGTTTTTT.

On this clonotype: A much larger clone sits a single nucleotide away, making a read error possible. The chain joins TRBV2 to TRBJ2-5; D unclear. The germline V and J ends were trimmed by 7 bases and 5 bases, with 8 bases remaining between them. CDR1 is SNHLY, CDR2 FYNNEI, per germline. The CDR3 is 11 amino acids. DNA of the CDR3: TGTGCCAGCAAGAGCGAGGAGACCCAGTACTTC. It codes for CASKSEETQYF.

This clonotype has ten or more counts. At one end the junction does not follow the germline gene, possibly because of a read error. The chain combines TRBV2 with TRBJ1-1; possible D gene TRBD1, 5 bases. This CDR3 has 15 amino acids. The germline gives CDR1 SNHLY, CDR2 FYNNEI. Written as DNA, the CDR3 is TGTGCCAGCACTGAAATGGGGACTCCCAACACTGAAGCTTTCTTT. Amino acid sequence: CASTEMGTPNTEAFF. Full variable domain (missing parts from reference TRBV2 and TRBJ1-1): EPEVTQTPSHQVTQMGQEVILRCVPISNHLYFYWYRQILGQKVEFLVSFYNNEISEKSEIFDDQFSVERPDGSNFTLKIRSTKLEDSAMYFCASTEMGTPNTEAFFGQGTRLTVV.

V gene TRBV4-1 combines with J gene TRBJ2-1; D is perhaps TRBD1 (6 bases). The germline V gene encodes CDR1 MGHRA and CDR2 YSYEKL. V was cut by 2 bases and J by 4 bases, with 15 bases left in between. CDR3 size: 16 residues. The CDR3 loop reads CASSQYERQAYNEQFF. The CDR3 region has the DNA TGCGCCAGCAGCCAATACGAAAGACAGGCGTACAATGAGCAGTTCTTC.

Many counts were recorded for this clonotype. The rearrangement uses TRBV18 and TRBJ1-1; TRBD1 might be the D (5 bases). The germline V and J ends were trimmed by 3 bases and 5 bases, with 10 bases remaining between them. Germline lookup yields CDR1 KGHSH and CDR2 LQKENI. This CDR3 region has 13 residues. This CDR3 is CASSPREGTEAFF. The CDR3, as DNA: TGTGCCAGCTCACCCAGGGAGGGGACTGAAGCTTTCTTT.

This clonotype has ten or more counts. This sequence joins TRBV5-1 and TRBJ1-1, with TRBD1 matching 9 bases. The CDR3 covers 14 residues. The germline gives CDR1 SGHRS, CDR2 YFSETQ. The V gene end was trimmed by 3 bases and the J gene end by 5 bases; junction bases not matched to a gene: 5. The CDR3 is CASSYGTGTTEAFF. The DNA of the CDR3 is TGCGCCAGCAGCTACGGGACAGGGACTACTGAAGCTTTCTTT.

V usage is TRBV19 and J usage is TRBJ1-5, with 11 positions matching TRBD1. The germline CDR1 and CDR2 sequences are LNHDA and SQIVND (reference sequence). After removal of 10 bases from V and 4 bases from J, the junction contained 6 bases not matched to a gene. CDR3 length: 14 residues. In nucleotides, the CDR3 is TGTGCCACCGGACAGGGGGCGAATAATCAGCCCCAGCATTTT. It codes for CATGQGANNQPQHF.

CDR3 coding DNA: TGTGCCAGCAGGATGATTGGGGAAAACACCATATATTTT. It yields the protein CASRMIGENTIYF. The rearrangement uses TRBV6-1 and TRBJ1-3; no reliable D call. The V gene lost 6 bases and the J gene lost 6 bases, with 12 bases spanning the gap. Germline V gives CDR1 MNHNS, CDR2 SASEGT. This CDR3 comprises 13 residues.

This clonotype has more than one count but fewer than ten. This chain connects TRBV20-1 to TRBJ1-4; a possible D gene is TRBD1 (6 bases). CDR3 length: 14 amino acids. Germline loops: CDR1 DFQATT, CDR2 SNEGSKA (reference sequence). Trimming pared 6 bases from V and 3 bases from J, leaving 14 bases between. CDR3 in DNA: TGCAGTGCGCGTCCGGGACACCCTAATGAAAAACTGTTTTTT. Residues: CSARPGHPNEKLFF.

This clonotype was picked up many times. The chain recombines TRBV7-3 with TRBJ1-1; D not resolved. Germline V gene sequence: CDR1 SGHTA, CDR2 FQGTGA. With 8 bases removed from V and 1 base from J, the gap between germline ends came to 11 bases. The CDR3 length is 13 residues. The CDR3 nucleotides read TGTGCCAGCGGTACGGCAAAGAACACTGAAGCTTTCTTT. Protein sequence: CASGTAKNTEAFF.

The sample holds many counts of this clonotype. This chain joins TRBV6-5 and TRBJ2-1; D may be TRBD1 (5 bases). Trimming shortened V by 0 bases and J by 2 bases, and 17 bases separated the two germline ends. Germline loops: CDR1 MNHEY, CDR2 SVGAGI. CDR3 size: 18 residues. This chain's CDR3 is CASSYSIVRAGPYNEQFF. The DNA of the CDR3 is TGTGCCAGCAGTTACTCGATCGTACGGGCAGGGCCCTACAATGAGCAGTTCTTC.

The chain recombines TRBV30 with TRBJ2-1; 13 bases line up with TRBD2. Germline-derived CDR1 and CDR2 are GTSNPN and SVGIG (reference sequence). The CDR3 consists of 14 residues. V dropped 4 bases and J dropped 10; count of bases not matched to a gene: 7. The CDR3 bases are TGTGCCTGGAACGTACTAGCGGGGGGGCGGGAGCAGTTCTTC. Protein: CAWNVLAGGREQFF.